This TCR beta chain is from a study of blood T cells in healthy people across ages. Study-level points and caveats: Relative to aged donors, long-lived donors carried more naive CD4+ cells and displayed higher diversity. Changes seen in expanded clonotypes were possibly confounded by donor CMV status left unknown. Those diversity estimates obtained from one million T cells were thought to be underestimates.

CDR1 and CDR2 (germline): LGHNA, YSLEER. There are 17 residues in the CDR3. V lost 0 bases, J lost 4 bases, and 8 bases stayed unmatched. A word on this clonotype: Its antigen remains unknown.

Using a J-beta primer mix together with a sample-barcoded 5' primer, a second PCR was run for about 7 to 12 cycles. A template-switch adaptor containing 12 random nucleotides labeled each cDNA molecule. From the 5' RACE reads, TCRdb called clonotypes with MiXCR, one entry per CDR3 protein. The profile shows roughly 800,000 distinct CDR3 sequences, roughly 50% of them singletons. The TCR sequence derives from a man aged 25-40 years in good health. The sequenced sample consisted of blood. This rearrangement joins TRBV4-3 to TRBJ1-1, with 10 bases identical to TRBD1. This CDR3 is CASSQDTGTGVLTEAFF. The CDR3 coding sequence is TGCGCCAGCAGCCAAGACACCGGGACAGGGGTGCTCACTGAAGCTTTCTTT.